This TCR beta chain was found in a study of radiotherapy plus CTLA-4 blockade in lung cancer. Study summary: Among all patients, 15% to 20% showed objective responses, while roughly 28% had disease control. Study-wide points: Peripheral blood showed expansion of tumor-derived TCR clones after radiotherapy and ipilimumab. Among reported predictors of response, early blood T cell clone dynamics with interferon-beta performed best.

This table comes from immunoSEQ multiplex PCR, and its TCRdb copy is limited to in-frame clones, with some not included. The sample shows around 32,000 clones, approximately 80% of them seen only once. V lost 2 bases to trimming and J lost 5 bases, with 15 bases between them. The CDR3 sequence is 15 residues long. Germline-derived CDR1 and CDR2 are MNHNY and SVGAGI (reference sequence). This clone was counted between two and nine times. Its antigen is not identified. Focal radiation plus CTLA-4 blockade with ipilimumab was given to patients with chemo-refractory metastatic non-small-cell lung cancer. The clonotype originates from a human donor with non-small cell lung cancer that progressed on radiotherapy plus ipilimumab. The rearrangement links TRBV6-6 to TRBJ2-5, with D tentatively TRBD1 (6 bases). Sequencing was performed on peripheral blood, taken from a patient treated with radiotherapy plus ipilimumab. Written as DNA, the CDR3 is TGTGCCAGCAGTTACCCACAGGGTCCCCAGGAGACCCAGTACTTC. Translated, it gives CASSYPQGPQETQYF.